These T cell receptor beta chains were read from a single sample in a study of tumor-infiltrating lymphocytes in primary liver carcinoma. MiXCR, run by TCRdb on the multiplex PCR reads, gives a single entry per CDR3 protein. Of roughly 100,000 distinct CDR3 sequences listed, about 63% were seen once; the top ten hold more than 10%. What was sequenced was liver tumor tissue from sampling region 2. The receptor set was obtained from a woman between 55 and 75 years old with primary liver carcinoma and hepatitis B virus infection. The CDR3 runs from the conserved cysteine through the conserved F or W. Each record gives: J gene, clone size, D gene, V gene, CDR3 protein, CDR3 DNA. The D gene is left open where the match is weak. The size field is filled for only some rows; it gives once, few, many or a size class.

J gene: TRBJ2-7; clone size: NA; D gene: NA; V gene: TRBV12-3/TRBV12-4; CDR3 protein: CASSQHVRTVGDEQYF; CDR3 DNA: TGTGCCAGCAGTCAACACGTTCGGACAGTAGGGGACGAGCAGTACTTC
J gene: TRBJ2-7; clone size: NA; D gene: NA; V gene: TRBV11-2; CDR3 protein: CSSSLLAGQGEQYF; CDR3 DNA: TGTAGCAGCAGCTTATTAGCGGGACAGGGCGAGCAGTACTTC
J gene: TRBJ2-5; clone size: NA; D gene: NA; V gene: TRBV11-2; CDR3 protein: CASIFWGTPQETQYF; CDR3 DNA: TGTGCCAGCATCTTTTGGGGAACACCGCAAGAGACCCAATACTTC
J gene: TRBJ2-3; clone size: NA; D gene: NA; V gene: TRBV6-1; CDR3 protein: CASSGSEVYNTDTQYF; CDR3 DNA: TGTGCCAGCAGTGGTAGTGAGGTATATAACACAGATACGCAGTATTTT
J gene: TRBJ1-5; clone size: NA; D gene: TRBD1; V gene: TRBV4-1; CDR3 protein: CASSQTTGGGNQPQHF; CDR3 DNA: TGCGCCAGCAGCCAAACGACAGGGGGCGGCAATCAGCCCCAGCACTTT
J gene: TRBJ2-3; clone size: NA; D gene: NA; V gene: TRBV6-1; CDR3 protein: CASTRYRSGDTQYF; CDR3 DNA: TGTGCTAGCACCCGGTACAGGTCAGGTGATACGCAGTATTTT
J gene: TRBJ2-3; clone size: many; D gene: TRBD2; V gene: TRBV28; CDR3 protein: CASSLGGVMGTDTQYF; CDR3 DNA: TGTGCCAGCAGTTTGGGGGGGGTCATGGGCACAGATACGCAGTATTTT
J gene: TRBJ2-7; clone size: once; D gene: TRBD2; V gene: TRBV10-3; CDR3 protein: CAIITKPRLAGNEQYF; CDR3 DNA: TGTGCCATCATTACCAAACCGAGACTAGCGGGAAACGAGCAGTACTTC
J gene: TRBJ1-3; clone size: NA; D gene: NA; V gene: TRBV6-6; CDR3 protein: CASSQEGSSGNTIYF; CDR3 DNA: TGTGCGAGCAGCCAGGAGGGGAGCTCTGGAAACACCATATATTTT
J gene: TRBJ2-5; clone size: NA; D gene: NA; V gene: TRBV11-3; CDR3 protein: CASSQWYNYQETQYF; CDR3 DNA: TGTGCCAGCAGTCAGTGGTACAACTATCAGGAGACCCAATACTTC
J gene: TRBJ2-5; clone size: NA; D gene: TRBD1; V gene: TRBV12-3/TRBV12-4; CDR3 protein: CVSSLPGQGASLDF; CDR3 DNA: TGTGTCAGCAGTCTCCCCGGACAGGGGGCCTCACTGGACTTC
J gene: TRBJ2-3; clone size: many; D gene: TRBD1; V gene: TRBV24-1; CDR3 protein: CATSDPGDRRTDTQYF; CDR3 DNA: TGTGCCACCAGTGACCCTGGGGACAGGCGGACAGATACGCAGTATTTT
J gene: TRBJ2-7; clone size: few; D gene: NA; V gene: TRBV28; CDR3 protein: CASRSDWVEQYF; CDR3 DNA: TGTGCCAGCAGATCCGACTGGGTGGAGCAGTACTTC
J gene: TRBJ2-1; clone size: few; D gene: TRBD2; V gene: TRBV19; CDR3 protein: CASSLRTSAFYNEQFF; CDR3 DNA: TGTGCCAGTAGCCTTAGGACTAGCGCCTTCTACAATGAGCAGTTCTTC
J gene: TRBJ1-3; clone size: NA; D gene: NA; V gene: TRBV7-8; CDR3 protein: CASSLVGGLGKTIYF; CDR3 DNA: TGTGCCAGCAGCTTAGTAGGGGGACTAGGAAAAACCATATATTTT
J gene: TRBJ2-2; clone size: NA; D gene: NA; V gene: TRBV11-3; CDR3 protein: CASSLDVRTDTNTVEPFF; CDR3 DNA: TGTGCCAGCAGCTTAGATGTCCGGACGGACACGAACACCGTGGAGCCGTTTTTT
J gene: TRBJ2-2; clone size: NA; D gene: NA; V gene: TRBV4-2; CDR3 protein: CASSQEVAVGPHTGELFF; CDR3 DNA: TGTGCCAGCAGCCAAGAAGTAGCGGTAGGGCCTCACACCGGGGAGCTGTTTTTT
J gene: TRBJ2-3; clone size: once; D gene: NA; V gene: TRBV11-2; CDR3 protein: CASSPIHNKDTQYF; CDR3 DNA: TGTGCCAGCAGCCCCATCCATAACAAAGATACGCAGTATTTT
J gene: TRBJ2-5; clone size: NA; D gene: NA; V gene: TRBV12-3/TRBV12-4; CDR3 protein: CDSSLRRTQYF; CDR3 DNA: TGTGACAGCAGTTTGCGAAGGACCCAGTACTTC
J gene: TRBJ2-5; clone size: NA; D gene: TRBD2; V gene: TRBV4-1; CDR3 protein: CASRPSGRAGESRYF; CDR3 DNA: TGCGCCAGCAGACCTAGCGGGAGGGCCGGTGAGAGCCGGTACTTC
J gene: TRBJ2-6; clone size: NA; D gene: NA; V gene: TRBV29-1; CDR3 protein: CSVLIRDSCNNVLTF; CDR3 DNA: TGCAGCGTGCTTATCCGCGACAGCTGTAATAACGTCCTGACATTC
J gene: TRBJ2-7; clone size: few; D gene: TRBD2; V gene: TRBV28; CDR3 protein: CASSSLAGGDEQYF; CDR3 DNA: TGTGCCAGCAGTTCCTTAGCGGGAGGAGACGAGCAGTACTTC
J gene: TRBJ1-4; clone size: NA; D gene: TRBD1; V gene: TRBV12-3/TRBV12-4; CDR3 protein: CASSCKQGMAEKLSF; CDR3 DNA: TGTGCCAGCAGTTGTAAACAGGGGATGGCTGAAAAACTGTCCTTT
J gene: TRBJ2-3; clone size: few; D gene: NA; V gene: TRBV11-2; CDR3 protein: CASSAGSRASTDAQYF; CDR3 DNA: TGTGCCAGCAGCGCTGGTAGCAGGGCTAGCACAGATGCGCAGTATTTT
J gene: TRBJ2-5; clone size: NA; D gene: TRBD2; V gene: TRBV11-2; CDR3 protein: CASSYFCSSGRETQYF; CDR3 DNA: TGTGCCAGCAGCTACTTCTGTAGTAGCGGGAGAGAGACCCAGTACTTC
J gene: TRBJ1-1; clone size: NA; D gene: NA; V gene: TRBV28; CDR3 protein: CASSLAHTEAFF; CDR3 DNA: TGTGCCAGCAGTCTGGCGCACACTGAAGCTTTCTTT
J gene: TRBJ2-3; clone size: NA; D gene: TRBD2; V gene: TRBV2; CDR3 protein: CASSDAGASIDTQYF; CDR3 DNA: TGTGCCAGCAGTGATGCGGGAGCTAGCATAGATACGCAGTATTTT
J gene: TRBJ2-7; clone size: few; D gene: TRBD1; V gene: TRBV30; CDR3 protein: CAWSRRVGDRGSYEQYF; CDR3 DNA: TGTGCCTGGAGTAGACGTGTGGGGGACAGGGGCTCCTACGAGCAGTACTTC
J gene: TRBJ2-7; clone size: NA; D gene: NA; V gene: TRBV6-5; CDR3 protein: CASNSSLTYEQYF; CDR3 DNA: TGTGCCAGCAATTCCTCACTTACTTACGAGCAGTACTTC
J gene: TRBJ2-1; clone size: once; D gene: NA; V gene: TRBV6-5; CDR3 protein: CTSSLGGGGLGEQFF; CDR3 DNA: TGTACCAGTAGTTTGGGGGGAGGTGGGTTGGGTGAGCAGTTCTTC
J gene: TRBJ2-3; clone size: few; D gene: NA; V gene: TRBV12-3/TRBV12-4; CDR3 protein: CANSRTDTQYF; CDR3 DNA: TGTGCCAACAGTAGAACAGATACGCAGTATTTT